The source of this T cell receptor beta chain is a study of blood T cell repertoires in COVID-19. With 6 bases removed from V and 3 bases from J, the gap between germline ends came to 15 bases. The CDR3 sequence is 13 residues long. Germline V lookup: CDR1 SQVTM, CDR2 ANQGSEA. Assay used: immunoSEQ multiplex PCR; TCRdb lists only in-frame clones, some missing. Found here are roughly 150,000 clones, approximately 90% of them singletons; the top ten hold over 2%. This clone was recorded only once. The source is a man aged 45-65 years who had recovered from COVID-19. Sequenced sample: peripheral blood. The chain combines TRBV29-1 with TRBJ2-7; D perhaps matches TRBD2 (6 bases). CDR3 DNA: TGCAGCGTCCGATCGTCGGGGGTCTACGAGCAGTACTTC. Translating gives CSVRSSGVYEQYF.